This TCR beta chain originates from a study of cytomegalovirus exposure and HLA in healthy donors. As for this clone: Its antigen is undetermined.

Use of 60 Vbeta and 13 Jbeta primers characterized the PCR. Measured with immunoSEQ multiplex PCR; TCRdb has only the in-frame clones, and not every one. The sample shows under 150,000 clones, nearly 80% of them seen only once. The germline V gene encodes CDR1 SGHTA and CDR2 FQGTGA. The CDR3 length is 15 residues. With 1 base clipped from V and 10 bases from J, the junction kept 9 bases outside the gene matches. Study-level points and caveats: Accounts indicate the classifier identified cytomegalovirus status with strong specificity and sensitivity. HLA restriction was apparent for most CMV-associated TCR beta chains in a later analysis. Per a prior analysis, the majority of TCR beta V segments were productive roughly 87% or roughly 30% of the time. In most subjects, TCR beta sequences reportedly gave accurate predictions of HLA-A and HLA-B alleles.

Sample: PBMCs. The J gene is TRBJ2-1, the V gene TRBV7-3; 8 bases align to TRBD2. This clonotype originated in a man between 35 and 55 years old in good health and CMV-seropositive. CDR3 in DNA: TGTGCCAGCAGCTTAAGCAGGGGAACGGGAGGGGAGCAGTTCTTC. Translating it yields CASSLSRGTGGEQFF.